This TCR beta chain originates from a study of blood T cell repertoires in COVID-19. Study as a whole: Sample material is recorded as cDNA or gDNA derived from T cells, B-cell-depleted T cells, or PBMCs.

The CDR3 is made up of 15 amino acids. Trimming took off 3 bases at V and 1 base at J, with 14 bases between the two ends. Germline values: CDR1 SGHRS, CDR2 YFSETQ. Per the original data handling: Nucleated cell counts were estimated from reference gene primer amplification. Method: immunoSEQ multiplex PCR; TCRdb's copy keeps in-frame clones and lacks some. The V and J calls and clone size are taken from that table; D and trimming were inferred from the DNA. Here the sample spans about 70,000 clones, roughly 80% being singletons. The sequenced sample consisted of peripheral blood. This TCR came from a man aged 65-85 years who had recovered from COVID-19. The chain is built from TRBV5-1 and TRBJ2-7, with D tentatively TRBD1 (6 bases). CDR3 sequence: CASSSAGTPSYEQYF. The CDR3 DNA follows: TGCGCCAGCAGCTCGGCCGGGACACCTTCCTACGAGCAGTACTTC.